The 18 T cell receptor beta chains below come from one sample, sequenced in a study of blood T cell repertoires in COVID-19. Here immunoSEQ multiplex PCR was the method, and the copy in TCRdb shows in-frame clones only, minus some. The table includes approximately 110,000 clones, 90% to 95% detected once. Source material: peripheral blood. Source of these receptors: a man aged 45-65 years with COVID-19, enrolled during active disease.

This clone was seen a single time. This chain links TRBV6-5 with TRBJ2-7, with 7 bases matching TRBD1. The CDR3 is 13 amino acids. The junction had 8 bases not matched to a gene; V was cut back by 5 bases and J by 7 bases. CDR1 and CDR2 (germline): MNHEY, SVGAGI. CDR3 amino acids: CASSRDRRSEQYV. Here the CDR3 DNA reads TGTGCCAGCAGTAGGGACAGAAGGTCGGAGCAGTACGTC.

This chain links TRBV5-1 with TRBJ1-3; D possibly corresponds to TRBD1 (5 bases). With 0 bases removed from V and 3 bases from J, the gap between germline ends came to 13 bases. The CDR3 consists of 16 residues. Germline CDR1 and CDR2: SGHRS and YFSETQ. The CDR3 DNA reads TGCGCCAGCAGCTTGGTGGGGGGGTCCTATGGAAACACCATATATTTT. Translated: CASSLVGGSYGNTIYF. The whole variable domain, remainder taken from reference TRBV5-1 and TRBJ1-3, is KAGVTQTPRYLIKTRGQQVTLSCSPISGHRSVSWYQQTPGQGLQFLFEYFSETQRNKGNFPGRFSGRQFSNSRSEMNVSTLELGDSALYLCASSLVGGSYGNTIYFGEGSWLTVV.

The chain couples TRBV15 to TRBJ2-7; 13 bases are shared with TRBD2. The CDR3 is 16 amino acids. From germline, CDR1 is LNHNV and CDR2 YYDKDF (reference sequence). V shed 1 base and J 0 bases; nucleotides not matched to a gene: 0. DNA for the CDR3: TGTGCCACCAGCAGAGGGACTAGCGGGAGCTCCTACGAGCAGTACTTC. Amino acids: CATSRGTSGSSYEQYF.

The chain combines TRBV7-3 with TRBJ2-1; 7 nucleotides match TRBD2. CDR1 and CDR2 (germline): SGHTA, FQGTGA. The ends lost 2 bases at V and 6 bases at J; junction bases unmatched: 4. The CDR3 is made up of 14 amino acids. The CDR3 bases are TGTGCCAGCAGCTTATTAGCGGGCCCCAATGAGCAGTTCTTC. Its protein product is CASSLLAGPNEQFF.

This rearrangement joins TRBV15 to TRBJ2-5; D is uncertain. V lost 5 bases to trimming and J lost 0 bases, with 4 bases between them. Germline V gives CDR1 LNHNV, CDR2 YYDKDF (reference sequence). The CDR3 contains 12 residues. The CDR3 sequence is CATSLYQETQYF. CDR3 DNA sequence: TGTGCCACCAGCCTGTACCAAGAGACCCAGTACTTC.

This clone was recorded only once. This rearrangement joins TRBV12-3 or TRBV12-4 to TRBJ1-4; 9 nucleotides agree with TRBD1. The CDR3 is 13 amino acids. The J segment lost 4 bases and the V segment lost 7 bases, leaving 1 base of the junction unmatched. The CDR3 bases are TGTGCCAGCACGGGACAGGGTAATGAAAAACTGTTTTTT. Its protein product is CASTGQGNEKLFF.

The V gene is TRBV9, the J gene TRBJ1-1; the D is unclear. Per the germline V gene, CDR1 is SGDLS and CDR2 is YYNGEE. CDR3 length equals 13 residues. Trimming took 0 bases from V and 3 from J, leaving 6 bases between them. CDR3 loop: CASSVVSDTEAFF. CDR3 nucleotide sequence: TGTGCCAGCAGCGTAGTCTCGGACACTGAAGCTTTCTTT.

This rearrangement joins TRBV7-2 to TRBJ2-3; D is possibly TRBD2 (7 bases). The CDR3 spans 14 residues. Trimming left V 3 bases short and J 2 bases short, with 9 bases between. Germline V lookup: CDR1 SGHTA, CDR2 FQGNSA. CDR3 sequence: CASSFGGLTDTQYF. DNA for the CDR3: TGTGCCAGCAGCTTCGGGGGGCTCACAGATACGCAGTATTTT.

The V and J genes are TRBV6-5 and TRBJ2-7; 11 bases are shared with TRBD2. V lost 6 bases and J lost 2; bases outside the gene matches: 6. This CDR3 comprises 15 residues. Germline assignment: CDR1 MNHEY and CDR2 SVGAGI. The CDR3 loop is CASSAISGRAYEQYV. The CDR3 nucleotides are TGTGCCAGCAGCGCTATTAGCGGGAGGGCCTACGAGCAGTACGTC.

This clone was counted once. The V gene is TRBV5-1, the J gene TRBJ1-1; 11 bases match TRBD1. Trimming took 4 bases from V and 4 from J; bases not matched to a gene: 9. CDR3 size: 16 residues. Germline-derived CDR1 and CDR2 are SGHRS and YFSETQ. CDR3 sequence reads: CASSPGTGGLGTEAFF. DNA of the CDR3: TGCGCCAGCAGCCCCGGGACAGGGGGTTTGGGCACTGAAGCTTTCTTT.

V gene TRBV28 combines with J gene TRBJ1-2; D perhaps matches TRBD1 (6 bases). This CDR3 is 14 amino acids long. Germline CDR1 and CDR2: MDHEN and SYDVKM. V gave up 1 base and J gave up 2 bases, with 8 bases separating them. This CDR3 is CASSLSGANYGYTF. Here the CDR3 DNA reads TGTGCCAGCAGTTTATCAGGGGCCAACTATGGCTACACCTTC.

This clone came up once. The J gene is TRBJ2-3, the V gene TRBV5-4; 9 positions match TRBD2. The CDR3 totals 15 residues. J was trimmed by 2 bases and V by 6 bases; bases with no gene match: 7. Germline values: CDR1 SGHNT, CDR2 YYREEE (reference sequence). The CDR3 sequence: CASTLSSGTTDTQYF. DNA of the CDR3: TGTGCCAGCACCTTATCTAGCGGGACCACAGATACGCAGTATTTT.

Written as DNA, the CDR3 is TGTGCCAGCAGCATGTCCCCGGGTTCTTATTTTTTAAATGAGCAGTTCTTC. Amino acid sequence: CASSMSPGSYFLNEQFF. The chain couples TRBV5-6 to TRBJ2-1; unclear D gene. Trimming left V 4 bases short and J 7 bases short, with 24 bases between. The CDR3 consists of 17 residues. Germline lookup yields CDR1 SGHDT and CDR2 YYEEEE.

The chain joins TRBV10-3 to TRBJ2-5; 10 nucleotides agree with TRBD2. V was pared by 3 bases and J by 4 bases, with 8 bases of the junction left unmatched. Germline lookup yields CDR1 ENHRY and CDR2 SYGVKD. CDR3 length: 16 amino acids. The CDR3 region has the DNA TGTGCCATCAGTGATGAAGGACTAGCGGCACGAGAGACCCAGTACTTC. Translating gives CAISDEGLAARETQYF.

The CDR3 reads CASSSLDVPYNEQFF. The CDR3 DNA reads TGTGCCAGCAGCTCACTCGATGTCCCCTACAATGAGCAGTTCTTC. The chain combines TRBV7-9 with TRBJ2-1; D gene unclear. Trimming removed 4 bases from V and 2 bases from J, with 12 bases in between. The germline V gene encodes CDR1 SEHNR and CDR2 FQNEAQ (reference sequence). The length of the CDR3 is 15 residues.

The chain employs TRBV2 and TRBJ2-2; a weak D match, TRBD1 (5 bases). The CDR3 is 15 residues long. Germline V gene data show CDR1 as SNHLY and CDR2 as FYNNEI. V was shortened by 7 bases and J by 2 bases, with 14 bases between the two germline ends. CDR3: CASNGQGSNTGELFF. As DNA, the CDR3 is TGTGCCAGCAACGGGCAGGGCTCCAACACCGGGGAGCTGTTTTTT.

The genes are TRBV19 and TRBJ1-3; D possibly corresponds to TRBD1 (6 bases). V gave up 5 bases and J gave up 0 bases, with 14 bases separating them. The germline V gene encodes CDR1 LNHDA and CDR2 SQIVND (reference sequence). This CDR3 spans 16 amino acids. In DNA form, the CDR3 reads TGTGCCAGTAGTTGGCCCACAGGGATCTCTGGAAACACCATATATTTT. Its protein product is CASSWPTGISGNTIYF.

This clone is a singleton in its sample. The gene calls are TRBV5-1 and TRBJ2-1; D gene ambiguous. The V end was cut by 2 bases, the J end by 7 bases, with 4 bases between. This CDR3 spans 11 amino acids. The germline V gene has CDR1 SGHRS and CDR2 YFSETQ. CDR3 sequence: CASSFRNEQFF. CDR3 sequence (DNA): TGCGCCAGCAGCTTTAGAAATGAGCAGTTCTTC.